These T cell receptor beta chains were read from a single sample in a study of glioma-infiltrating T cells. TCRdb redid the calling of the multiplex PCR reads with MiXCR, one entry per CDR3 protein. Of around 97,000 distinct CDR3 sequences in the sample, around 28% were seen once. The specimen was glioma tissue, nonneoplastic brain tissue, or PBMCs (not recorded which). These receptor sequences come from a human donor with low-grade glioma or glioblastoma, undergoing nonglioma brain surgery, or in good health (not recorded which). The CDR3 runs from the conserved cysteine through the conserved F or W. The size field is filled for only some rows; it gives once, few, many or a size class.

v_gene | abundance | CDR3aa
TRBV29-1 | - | CSVVQGVRTDTQYF
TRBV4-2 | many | CASSIGQNTEAFF
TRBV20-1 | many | CRAGGVPNEKLFF
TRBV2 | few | CASVPGQGIDTQYF
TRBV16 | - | CASTPYRGDTQYF
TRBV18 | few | CASSPLGTGQQETQYF
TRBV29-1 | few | CSVGLGLETQYF
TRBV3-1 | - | CASRALNTGELFF
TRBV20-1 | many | CSARDRNRGIYEQYF
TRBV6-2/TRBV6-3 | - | CASSYRQHNSPLHF
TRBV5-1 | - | CASSPEGYRMRSGNTIYF
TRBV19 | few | CASREVAGLSEKLFF
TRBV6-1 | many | CASKWTGDRSRQPQHF
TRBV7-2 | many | CASSRAPGLQDHEQYF
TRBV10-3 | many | CAISVGLNTEAFF
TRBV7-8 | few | CASSYLGQVSSYEQYF
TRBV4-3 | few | CASSQDTQTNPKRTQYF
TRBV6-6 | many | CASSYSLVADPYEQYF
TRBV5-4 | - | CASSWTGMDTQYF
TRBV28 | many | CASRVGSENTEAFF
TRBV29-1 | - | CSVGHEGNTEAFF
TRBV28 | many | CASSPTGGGNSPLHF
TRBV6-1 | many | CASSRDRVDTQYF
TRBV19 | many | CASSIGPSSSYEQYF
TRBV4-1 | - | CASSQDLGQAVDQPKHF
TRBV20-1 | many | CSARRGTGARYEQYF
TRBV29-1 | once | CSVQQGIRANVLNF
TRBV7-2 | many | CASSHGPSKLFF
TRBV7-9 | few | CAIGTGPWDTGELFF
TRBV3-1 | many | CASSSERDTSEAFF
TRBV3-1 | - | CASSEWGQTEAFF
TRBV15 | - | CATSRGGMDTQYF
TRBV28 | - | CASSAQGARSETQYF
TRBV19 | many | CASIEVRGASNQPQHF
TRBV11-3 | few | CASSRDGQETQYF
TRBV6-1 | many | CASSEARSRDSYNEQFF
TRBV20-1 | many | CSAHEGSGSNQPQHF
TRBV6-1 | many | CASRTGRTGDNSPLHF
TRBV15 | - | CATRAGGGAGETQYF
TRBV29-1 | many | CSGDRTDTQYF
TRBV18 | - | CASSPFTGADSYNSPLHF
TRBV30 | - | CASRRVLVTEAFF
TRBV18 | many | CASSPPADSFSNQPQHF
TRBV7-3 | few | CASSFVGSTEAFF
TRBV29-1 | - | CSVASPTEAFF
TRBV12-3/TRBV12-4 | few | CASSRNHRGYGYTF
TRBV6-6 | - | CASSHTIGRPNEQFF
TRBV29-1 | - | CSVGGTGANTGELFF
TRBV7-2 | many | CASNNPGAYEQYF
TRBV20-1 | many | CSVKARTYEQYF
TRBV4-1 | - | CASSKRLGERYGYTF
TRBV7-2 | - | CASSLQGGVRNEQYF
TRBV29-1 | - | CSVGDHSNQPQHF
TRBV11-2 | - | CASSLDLGGTGTYNEQFF
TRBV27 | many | CASSLYAPSNTGELFF
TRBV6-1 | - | CASRSSNTDTQCF
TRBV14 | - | CASSPTKIGRYNEQFF
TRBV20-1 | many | CSALPLAGTYNYGYTF
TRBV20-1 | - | CSARCGTRSNEQFF
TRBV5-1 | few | CASSLESSAYRDTQYF